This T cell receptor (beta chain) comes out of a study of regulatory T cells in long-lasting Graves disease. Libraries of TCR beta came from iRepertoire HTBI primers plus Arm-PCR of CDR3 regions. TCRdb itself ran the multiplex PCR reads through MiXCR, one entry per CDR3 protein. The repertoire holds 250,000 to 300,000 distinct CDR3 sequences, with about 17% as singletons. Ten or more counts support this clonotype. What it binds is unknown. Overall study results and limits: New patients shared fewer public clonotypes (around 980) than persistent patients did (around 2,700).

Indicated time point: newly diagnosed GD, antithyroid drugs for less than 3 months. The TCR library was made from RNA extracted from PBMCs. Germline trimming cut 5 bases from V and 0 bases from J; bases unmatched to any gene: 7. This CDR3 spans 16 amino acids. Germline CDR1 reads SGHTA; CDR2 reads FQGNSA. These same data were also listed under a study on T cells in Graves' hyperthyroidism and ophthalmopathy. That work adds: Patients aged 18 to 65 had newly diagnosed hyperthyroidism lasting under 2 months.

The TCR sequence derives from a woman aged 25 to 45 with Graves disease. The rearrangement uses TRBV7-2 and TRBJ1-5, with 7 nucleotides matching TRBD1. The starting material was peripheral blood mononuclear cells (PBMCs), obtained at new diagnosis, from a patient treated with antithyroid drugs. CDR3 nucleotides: TGTGCCAGCAGCGTCGGGACAGCGGGTAGCAATCAGCCCCAGCATTTT. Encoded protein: CASSVGTAGSNQPQHF.